Below, 27 T cell receptor beta chains from the same sample are listed, as sequenced in a study of cytomegalovirus exposure and HLA in healthy donors. A multiplex PCR was run with 60 Vbeta primers and 13 Jbeta primers. Libraries were prepared by immunoSEQ multiplex PCR; TCRdb keeps only in-frame clonotypes and omits some of them. This table has 160,000 or so clones, roughly 73% appearing once. The sequencing input was PBMCs. The receptors derive from a woman in her 30s in good health and CMV-seronegative.

The chain carries TRBV28 and TRBJ1-1; 11 positions match TRBD1. Germline values: CDR1 MDHEN, CDR2 SYDVKM. The CDR3 is made up of 14 amino acids. J lost 7 bases, V lost 4 bases, and 5 bases had no gene match. The CDR3 is CASSSEDRGLEAFF. The DNA for the CDR3 is TGTGCCAGCAGTTCTGAGGACAGGGGGCTTGAAGCTTTCTTT.

The chain links TRBV2 to TRBJ2-7; possible D gene TRBD1, 6 bases. Trimming cost V 5 bases and J 4 bases, with 18 bases left between them. Germline V gives CDR1 SNHLY, CDR2 FYNNEI. This CDR3 has 15 amino acids. DNA of the CDR3: TGTGCCAGCAGTAGAGGGGGAAAAGAGGGGTACGAGCAGTACTTC. Protein product: CASSRGGKEGYEQYF.

This clone came up a few times. The chain uses TRBV2 and TRBJ2-2; TRBD2 agrees at 11 bases. Germline V lookup: CDR1 SNHLY, CDR2 FYNNEI. CDR3 length: 16 amino acids. J gave up 1 base and V 6 bases, and 4 bases lay outside the gene matches. The CDR3 is CASSETSGGNTGELFF. The DNA for the CDR3 is TGTGCCAGCAGCGAAACTAGCGGGGGGAACACCGGGGAGCTGTTTTTT.

CDR3 nucleotide sequence: TGTGCCAGCAGCTCCCGCAGGGGAAACACCATATATTTT. Its translation is CASSSRRGNTIYF. The rearrangement uses TRBV7-8 and TRBJ1-3; D is uncertain. V gave up 4 bases and J gave up 4 bases, with 8 bases separating them. CDR3 size: 13 residues. Germline-derived CDR1 and CDR2 are SGHVS and FQNEAQ.

This clone has only a few counts. The gene calls are TRBV30 and TRBJ1-1; D is perhaps TRBD1 (5 bases). Germline CDR1 and CDR2: GTSNPN and SVGIG (reference sequence). The CDR3 covers 12 residues. V was clipped by 4 bases and J by 14 bases, with 20 bases between them. The CDR3 here is CAWTGPRVGRFF. In DNA, the CDR3 is TGTGCCTGGACAGGGCCCAGGGTTGGTCGGTTCTTT. Together with reference TRBV30 and TRBJ1-1, the CDR3 gives the full variable domain: SQTIHQWPATLVQPVGSPLSLECTVEGTSNPNLYWYRQAAGRGLQLLFYSVGIGQISSEVPQNLSASRPQDRQFILSSKKLLLSDSGFYLCAWTGPRVGRFFGQGTRLTVV.

This clone came up a few times. The chain recombines TRBV2 with TRBJ1-3; 7 bases are a match to TRBD1. Germline values: CDR1 SNHLY, CDR2 FYNNEI. This CDR3 spans 15 amino acids. J gave up 1 base and V 6 bases, and 6 bases lay outside the gene matches. This chain's CDR3 is CASSPQGRSGNTIYF. Written as DNA, the CDR3 is TGTGCCAGCAGCCCACAGGGGAGGTCTGGAAACACCATATATTTT.

This chain connects TRBV13 to TRBJ1-2; 9 bases fit TRBD1. Looked up from germline, CDR1 is PRHDT and CDR2 is FYEKMQ (reference sequence). This CDR3 region has 16 residues. The V and J ends lost 1 base and 5 bases, in that order; junction bases with no gene match: 8. CDR3 sequence (DNA): TGTGCCAGCAGCTTAGCAAGGGGACAGGGAATTTATGGCTACACCTTC. Its translation is CASSLARGQGIYGYTF.

The J gene is TRBJ1-2, the V gene TRBV6-5; 9 nucleotides agree with TRBD1. The CDR3 contains 15 residues. Germline V CDR1 and CDR2: MNHEY, SVGAGI. Trimming removed 0 bases from V and 2 bases from J; junction bases left unmatched: 1. CDR3 sequence reads: CASSYSGQGNYGYTF. The DNA for the CDR3 is TGTGCCAGCAGTTACTCCGGACAGGGGAACTATGGCTACACCTTC.

The V call is TRBV19, the J call TRBJ2-7; perhaps TRBD1 as D (5 bases). CDR1 is LNHDA and CDR2 is SQIVND in the germline V gene (reference sequence). CDR3 size: 15 residues. The V end lost 2 bases, the J end lost 3 bases, and 14 bases lay between the germline ends. For the CDR3, the DNA is TGTGCCAGTAGTATATCGGGTCAGGGTTTCTACGAGCAGTACTTC. The encoded protein is CASSISGQGFYEQYF.

The J gene is TRBJ1-5, the V gene TRBV28; TRBD1 might be the D (5 bases). The CDR3 has 15 amino acids. Germline CDR1 MDHEN, CDR2 SYDVKM. V shed 4 bases and J shed 7 bases, with 17 bases lying between them. CDR3 bases: TGTGCCAGCAGTTCCCCGTCGCCCAGGGTGCAGCCCCAGCATTTT. Translated: CASSSPSPRVQPQHF.

A few counts support this clone. The gene calls are TRBV21-1 and TRBJ1-5; the D call in the table, TRBD1, was not verified against the DNA. TRBV21-1 is described as a pseudogene. The length of the CDR3 is 13 residues. The CDR3 loop reads CASIGTIHQPQHF. CDR3 DNA: TGTGCCAGCATTGGGACAATCCATCAGCCCCAGCATTTT.

This clone was counted between two and nine times. V usage is TRBV5-1 and J usage is TRBJ2-3; 9 bases are a match to TRBD2. This CDR3 contains 15 residues. V was clipped by 7 bases and J by 3 bases; unmatched bases: 9. Germline V gene lookup returns CDR1 SGHRS and CDR2 YFSETQ. The CDR3: CASAGGTSYTDTQYF. The CDR3 DNA is TGCGCCAGCGCCGGGGGGACTAGCTATACAGATACGCAGTATTTT.

CDR3 loop: CASSRTTGSYEQYF. The CDR3 coding sequence is TGTGCCAGCAGCCGGACTACGGGTTCCTACGAGCAGTACTTC. V and J are TRBV7-2 and TRBJ2-7; weak D call: TRBD2 (6 bases). V was clipped by 5 bases and J by 1 base, with 12 bases between them. Germline V gene sequence: CDR1 SGHTA, CDR2 FQGNSA. The CDR3 totals 14 residues.

The chain links TRBV5-1 to TRBJ2-3, with a tentative D call TRBD2 (6 bases). The length of the CDR3 is 15 residues. CDR1 is SGHRS and CDR2 is YFSETQ in the germline V gene. The V end lost 0 bases, the J end lost 4 bases, and 12 bases lay between the germline ends. The CDR3 DNA is TGCGCCAGCAGCTTGGGGGGCACGGGAGCAGATACGCAGTATTTT. Translated: CASSLGGTGADTQYF.

A single count supports this clone. CDR3 sequence: CASSSERPGLNSGNTIYF. The CDR3 DNA reads TGTGCCAGCAGTTCTGAACGCCCGGGACTCAACTCTGGAAACACCATATATTTT. The chain has TRBV7-2 and TRBJ1-3; tentative D call: TRBD1 (5 bases). V gave up 6 bases and J gave up 0 bases, with 21 bases separating them. The length of the CDR3 is 18 residues. From germline, CDR1 is SGHTA and CDR2 FQGNSA.

The V and J genes are TRBV5-6 and TRBJ2-5, with D possibly matching TRBD1 (5 bases). The germline V gene has CDR1 SGHDT and CDR2 YYEEEE. Trimming removed 0 bases from V and 1 base from J, with 10 bases in between. This CDR3 region has 15 residues. Written as DNA, the CDR3 is TGTGCCAGCAGCTTGGTGGGCAGGGTCCAAGAGACCCAGTACTTC. Translating it yields CASSLVGRVQETQYF.

The chain is built from TRBV18 and TRBJ2-7; TRBD2 agrees at 12 bases. CDR3 length: 15 amino acids. J lost 0 bases, V lost 6 bases, and 3 bases had no gene match. CDR1 KGHSH and CDR2 LQKENI come from the germline V gene. The CDR3 coding sequence is TGTGCCAGCTCGCGGACTAGCGGGACCTCCTACGAGCAGTACTTC. Its protein is CASSRTSGTSYEQYF.

The genes are TRBV5-1 and TRBJ2-5, with a weak D call TRBD2 (6 bases). V was pared by 0 bases and J by 4 bases, with 16 bases between. The CDR3 totals 16 residues. Germline CDR1 is SGHRS and CDR2 is YFSETQ. The CDR3 nucleotides are TGCGCCAGCAGCTTGGCGGCTAGCGCCGTCGGAGAGACCCAGTACTTC. Protein: CASSLAASAVGETQYF.

This clone came up a few times. The J gene is TRBJ2-7, the V gene TRBV5-1; 8 positions agree with TRBD1. Trimming at V came to 4 bases and at J to 0 bases, leaving 9 bases not matched to a gene. Germline CDR1 and CDR2: SGHRS and YFSETQ. The CDR3 is 16 residues long. In DNA, the CDR3 is TGCGCCAGCAGCCCCCGACAGGGGCCTAACTCCTACGAGCAGTACTTC. Encoded protein: CASSPRQGPNSYEQYF.

CDR3 loop: CATSRGRNYGYTF. The CDR3 DNA follows: TGTGCCACCAGCAGAGGCAGGAACTATGGCTACACCTTC. The rearrangement joins TRBV15 to TRBJ1-2; unclear D gene. V gave up 1 base and J gave up 2 bases, with 5 bases separating them. CDR1 and CDR2 from the germline V gene are LNHNV and YYDKDF (reference sequence). CDR3 length equals 13 residues.

The V gene is TRBV5-1, the J gene TRBJ2-6, with TRBD1 identical over 7 bases. The CDR3 runs to 18 residues. Germline values: CDR1 SGHRS, CDR2 YFSETQ. J lost 0 bases, V lost 5 bases, and 11 bases had no gene match. Here the CDR3 reads CASSLRQGPLSGANVLTF. In DNA, the CDR3 is TGCGCCAGCAGTCTGAGACAGGGCCCCCTCTCTGGGGCCAACGTCCTGACTTTC.

The chain employs TRBV6-5 and TRBJ1-1; D unresolved. The CDR3 sequence is 14 residues long. Looked up from germline, CDR1 is MNHEY and CDR2 is SVGAGI. The ends were cut back, 3 bases at V and 4 bases at J, with 12 bases in the middle. The CDR3 nucleotides read TGTGCCAGCAGTTATTTTAGAGGAGGCACTGAAGCTTTCTTT. Protein product: CASSYFRGGTEAFF.

The V gene is TRBV18, the J gene TRBJ2-2; 9 bases line up with TRBD2. Germline loops: CDR1 KGHSH, CDR2 LQKENI. Germline trimming cut 3 bases from V and 1 base from J; bases unmatched to any gene: 3. CDR3 length: 16 residues. DNA of the CDR3: TGTGCCAGCTCACCGGGACTAGCTGGGAACACCGGGGAGCTGTTTTTT. It is translated as CASSPGLAGNTGELFF. Full variable domain (missing parts from reference TRBV18 and TRBJ2-2): NAGVMQNPRHLVRRRGQEARLRCSPMKGHSHVYWYRQLPEEGLKFMVYLQKENIIDESGMPKERFSAEFPKEGPSILRIQQVVRGDSAAYFCASSPGLAGNTGELFFGEGSRLTVL.

The CDR3 coding sequence is TGTGCCAGCAGCGTGGTGGGAGGCACAGATACGCAGTATTTT. This sequence encodes CASSVVGGTDTQYF. V is TRBV9 and J is TRBJ2-3, with D perhaps matching TRBD2 (5 bases). The length of the CDR3 is 14 residues. The germline gives CDR1 SGDLS, CDR2 YYNGEE. Trimming pared 2 bases from V and 1 base from J, leaving 8 bases between.

The chain employs TRBV29-1 and TRBJ1-1; D call uncertain. Germline CDR1 is SQVTM and CDR2 is ANQGSEA. V lost 4 bases and J 1 base, leaving 7 bases between the germline ends. The CDR3 runs 12 residues. CDR3 in DNA: TGCAGCGTTGTTACAGAGAACACTGAAGCTTTCTTT. This encodes CSVVTENTEAFF.

V gene TRBV6-6 combines with J gene TRBJ1-1, with 7 bases that match TRBD1. Germline lookup yields CDR1 MNHNY and CDR2 SVGAGI (reference sequence). The CDR3 extends over 16 amino acids. V dropped 6 bases and J dropped 0; count of bases not matched to a gene: 10. In nucleotides, the CDR3 is TGTGCCAGCAGCCGATGGACAGGTACAATGAACACTGAAGCTTTCTTT. The encoded protein is CASSRWTGTMNTEAFF.

This chain joins TRBV2 and TRBJ2-2; the match to TRBD2 covers 10 bases. V shed 6 bases, J shed 0 bases, and the junction held 7 bases outside the gene matches. The CDR3 has 17 amino acids. The germline CDR1 and CDR2 sequences are SNHLY and FYNNEI. For the CDR3, the DNA is TGTGCCAGCAGCCCGGGACTAGCGCGCTCGAACACCGGGGAGCTGTTTTTT. Translating gives CASSPGLARSNTGELFF.